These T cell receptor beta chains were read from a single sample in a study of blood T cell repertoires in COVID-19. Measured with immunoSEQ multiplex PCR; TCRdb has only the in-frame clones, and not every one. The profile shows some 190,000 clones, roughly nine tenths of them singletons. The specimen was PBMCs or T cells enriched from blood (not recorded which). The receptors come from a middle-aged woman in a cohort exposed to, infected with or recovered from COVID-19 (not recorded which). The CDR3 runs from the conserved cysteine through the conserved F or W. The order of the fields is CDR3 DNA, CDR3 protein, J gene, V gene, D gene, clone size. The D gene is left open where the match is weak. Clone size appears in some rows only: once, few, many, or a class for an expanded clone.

CDR3nt: TGTGCCAGCAGCTTAATAACTAGCTCTGGAAACACCATATATTTT; CDR3aa: CASSLITSSGNTIYF; j_gene: TRBJ1-3; v_gene: TRBV7-9; d_gene: -; abundance: few
CDR3nt: TGTGCCAGCAGCTTAAGGATCGGAGTTACAGATACGCAGTATTTT; CDR3aa: CASSLRIGVTDTQYF; j_gene: TRBJ2-3; v_gene: TRBV11-3; d_gene: -; abundance: -
CDR3nt: TGCGCCAGCAGCCAAGATCTTTTCGACTATGGCTACACCTTC; CDR3aa: CASSQDLFDYGYTF; j_gene: TRBJ1-2; v_gene: TRBV4-3; d_gene: -; abundance: few
CDR3nt: TGTGCCAGCAGTGAGAGCGACAGGGACGAATATAGCAATCAGCCCCAGCATTTT; CDR3aa: CASSESDRDEYSNQPQHF; j_gene: TRBJ1-5; v_gene: TRBV25-1; d_gene: TRBD1; abundance: -
CDR3nt: TGTGCCACCAGTGCTTTTACCGGGACAGGGGCACACGAGCAGTACTTC; CDR3aa: CATSAFTGTGAHEQYF; j_gene: TRBJ2-7; v_gene: TRBV24-1; d_gene: TRBD1; abundance: -
CDR3nt: TGTGCCAGTACCACGGACAGGAGGGATAGCAATCAGCCCCAGCATTTT; CDR3aa: CASTTDRRDSNQPQHF; j_gene: TRBJ1-5; v_gene: TRBV19; d_gene: TRBD1; abundance: -
CDR3nt: TGTGCCACCAGTGATCCGGGGCGTCAGGGGGAGGATGGCTACACCTTC; CDR3aa: CATSDPGRQGEDGYTF; j_gene: TRBJ1-2; v_gene: TRBV24-1; d_gene: TRBD1; abundance: -
CDR3nt: TGTGCCAGCAGCTTAGACGTACTAGCGGGAGCAGGAGATACGCAGTATTTT; CDR3aa: CASSLDVLAGAGDTQYF; j_gene: TRBJ2-3; v_gene: TRBV7-9; d_gene: TRBD2; abundance: few
CDR3nt: TGTGCCAGCATCCGGAGTCCTGGAAACACCATATATTTT; CDR3aa: CASIRSPGNTIYF; j_gene: TRBJ1-3; v_gene: TRBV2; d_gene: -; abundance: -
CDR3nt: TGTGCCAGCAGCTTATTGAGGGACAGGGGAAGTGAAAAACTGTTTTTT; CDR3aa: CASSLLRDRGSEKLFF; j_gene: TRBJ1-4; v_gene: TRBV11-3; d_gene: TRBD1; abundance: -
CDR3nt: TGTGCCAGCAGCCAAGCAGATGAGCAGTTCTTC; CDR3aa: CASSQADEQFF; j_gene: TRBJ2-1; v_gene: TRBV3-1/TRBV3-2; d_gene: -; abundance: -
CDR3nt: TGTGCCAGCAGCTTTAGGGGGTCAGTGAATCAGCCCCAGCATTTT; CDR3aa: CASSFRGSVNQPQHF; j_gene: TRBJ1-5; v_gene: TRBV7-8; d_gene: -; abundance: -
CDR3nt: TGTGCCAGCAGCTTGGGGATCCAGGGCGCCGGGGAGCTGTTTTTT; CDR3aa: CASSLGIQGAGELFF; j_gene: TRBJ2-2; v_gene: TRBV5-4; d_gene: -; abundance: once
CDR3nt: TGTGCCAGCAGCCTCAGCGGGAGGGAAGATACGCAGTATTTT; CDR3aa: CASSLSGREDTQYF; j_gene: TRBJ2-3; v_gene: TRBV7-2; d_gene: TRBD2; abundance: -
CDR3nt: TGTGCCAGCAGCCAGGGCATAGCGGGCCGGTACGAGCAGTACTTC; CDR3aa: CASSQGIAGRYEQYF; j_gene: TRBJ2-7; v_gene: TRBV3-1/TRBV3-2; d_gene: TRBD2; abundance: -
CDR3nt: TGTGCCAGCAGGACAGTAACCTACGAGCAGTACTTC; CDR3aa: CASRTVTYEQYF; j_gene: TRBJ2-7; v_gene: TRBV6-5; d_gene: -; abundance: -
CDR3nt: TGTGCCAGCAGCCAAGGCAGCAGGACAGCTAACTATGGCTACACCTTC; CDR3aa: CASSQGSRTANYGYTF; j_gene: TRBJ1-2; v_gene: TRBV3-1/TRBV3-2; d_gene: -; abundance: -
CDR3nt: TGTGCCAGCAGCCAAGGACTAGTTGTTTACTACGAGCAGTACTTC; CDR3aa: CASSQGLVVYYEQYF; j_gene: TRBJ2-7; v_gene: TRBV3-1/TRBV3-2; d_gene: -; abundance: -
CDR3nt: TGTGCCAGCAGACGATACCTCCGGGTAGCGGGGGGGCAAGAGACCCAGTACTTC; CDR3aa: CASRRYLRVAGGQETQYF; j_gene: TRBJ2-5; v_gene: TRBV3-1/TRBV3-2; d_gene: TRBD2; abundance: -
CDR3nt: TGTGCCAGCAGTGAACGAGGAATGGGTGGCTACACCTTC; CDR3aa: CASSERGMGGYTF; j_gene: TRBJ1-2; v_gene: TRBV6-1; d_gene: -; abundance: -
CDR3nt: TGCGCCAGCACTTACAGGTCCTATTCACCCCTCCACTTT; CDR3aa: CASTYRSYSPLHF; j_gene: TRBJ1-6; v_gene: TRBV23-1; d_gene: -; abundance: -
CDR3nt: TGTGCCATCAGTGACTCTGGGGGGAGGGTTACTGAAGCTTTCTTT; CDR3aa: CAISDSGGRVTEAFF; j_gene: TRBJ1-1; v_gene: TRBV10-3; d_gene: -; abundance: -
CDR3nt: TGCGCCAGCAGCCAAGCCCACAGCTCTAACTATGGCTACACCTTC; CDR3aa: CASSQAHSSNYGYTF; j_gene: TRBJ1-2; v_gene: TRBV4-1; d_gene: -; abundance: -
CDR3nt: TGTGCCAGCAGCCCGGAGTATGAAAAACTGTTTTTT; CDR3aa: CASSPEYEKLFF; j_gene: TRBJ1-4; v_gene: TRBV7-9; d_gene: -; abundance: once
CDR3nt: TGTGCCAGCAGCCACAGACGGGAGGCCCAGCATTTT; CDR3aa: CASSHRREAQHF; j_gene: TRBJ1-5; v_gene: TRBV11-2; d_gene: -; abundance: -
CDR3nt: TGTGCCAGCTCCCGACGAACAGGGGATTCTGGAGACTATGGCTACACCTTC; CDR3aa: CASSRRTGDSGDYGYTF; j_gene: TRBJ1-2; v_gene: TRBV18; d_gene: TRBD1; abundance: -
CDR3nt: TGTGCCATCAGTCTGGGACAGGGGGGCTACAATGAGCAGTTCTTC; CDR3aa: CAISLGQGGYNEQFF; j_gene: TRBJ2-1; v_gene: TRBV10-3; d_gene: TRBD1; abundance: once
CDR3nt: TGTGCCAGCAGCGTAGGACAGACTAATGAAAAACTGTTTTTT; CDR3aa: CASSVGQTNEKLFF; j_gene: TRBJ1-4; v_gene: TRBV9; d_gene: -; abundance: -
CDR3nt: TGTGCCAGCAGCTTAGATTCAGGGGGCTATGGCTACACCTTC; CDR3aa: CASSLDSGGYGYTF; j_gene: TRBJ1-2; v_gene: TRBV7-9; d_gene: TRBD1; abundance: -
CDR3nt: TGTGCCAGTAGTATAGGGGGAGCGGGAGTGCCCTACGAGCAGTACTTC; CDR3aa: CASSIGGAGVPYEQYF; j_gene: TRBJ2-7; v_gene: TRBV19; d_gene: TRBD2; abundance: -